Here is one T cell receptor (beta chain) with its context. The V gene lost 0 bases and the J gene lost 1 base, with 8 bases spanning the gap. From germline, CDR1 is SGHRS and CDR2 YFSETQ. The CDR3 runs to 14 residues. Cohort 3 donors counted as recovered after two negative PCRs, clearance, or resolved symptoms. This sample is part of a study of blood T cell repertoires in COVID-19. Background on the study: Researchers got acute and convalescent COVID-19 samples from the United States, Italy and Spain.

Data came from immunoSEQ multiplex PCR; TCRdb stores just in-frame clones and leaves some out. The data contain hundreds of thousands of clones, 84% of them singletons. The gene calls are TRBV5-1 and TRBJ2-7, with no clear D. The specimen sequenced was PBMCs or T cells enriched from blood (not recorded which). The sequence derives from a woman aged 40 to 50 who had recovered from COVID-19. CDR3 in amino acids: CASSLGSGSYEQYF. The CDR3 nucleotides are TGCGCCAGCAGCTTGGGCAGTGGTTCCTACGAGCAGTACTTC.